The clone carrying this T cell receptor beta chain has more than one count but fewer than ten. Its antigen is unidentified. By quantitative 5'-RACE with molecular barcodes, the TCR beta libraries were made. TCRdb itself ran the 5' RACE reads through MiXCR, one entry per CDR3 protein. The repertoire holds approximately 15,000 distinct CDR3 sequences, with approximately 3% as singletons. CDR1 is SGDLS and CDR2 is YYNGEE in the germline V gene. Trimming stripped 3 bases from V and 5 bases from J, with 12 bases between. This CDR3 is built from 13 residues. This entry belongs to a study of CD8 T cells in ankylosing spondylitis. Study-level findings and limits: Certain motif variants had earlier been reported in reactive arthritis synovial fluid and blood. Reported data indicate significant enrichment of disease-linked clones within matched ankylosing spondylitis synovial fluid. It appeared that ankylosing spondylitis blood was characterized by a TCR beta motif of several highly homologous variants.

Input material: blood, either unsorted or a sorted T cell fraction (not recorded which). The sequence was obtained from a male donor with ankylosing spondylitis or in good health (not recorded which). The V and J genes are TRBV9 and TRBJ2-7; possible D gene TRBD1, 6 bases. Here the CDR3 DNA reads TGTGCCAGCAGCGAACTACAGGGTCACGAGCAGTACTTC. Amino acid sequence: CASSELQGHEQYF.